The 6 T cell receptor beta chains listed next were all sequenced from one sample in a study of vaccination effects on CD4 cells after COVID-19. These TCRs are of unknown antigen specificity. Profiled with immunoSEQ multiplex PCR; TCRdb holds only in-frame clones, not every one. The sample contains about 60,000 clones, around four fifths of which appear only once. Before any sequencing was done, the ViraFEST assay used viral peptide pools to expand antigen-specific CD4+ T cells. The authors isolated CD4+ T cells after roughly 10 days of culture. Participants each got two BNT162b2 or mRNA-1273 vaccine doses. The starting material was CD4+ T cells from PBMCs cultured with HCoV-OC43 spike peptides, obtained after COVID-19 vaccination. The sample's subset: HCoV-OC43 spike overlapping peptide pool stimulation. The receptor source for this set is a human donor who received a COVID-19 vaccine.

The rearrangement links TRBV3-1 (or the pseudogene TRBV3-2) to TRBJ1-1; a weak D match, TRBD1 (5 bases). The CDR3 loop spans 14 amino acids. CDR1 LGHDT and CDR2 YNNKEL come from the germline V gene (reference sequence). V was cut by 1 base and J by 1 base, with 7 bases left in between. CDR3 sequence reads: CASSQGQWNTEAFF. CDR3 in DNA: TGTGCCAGCAGCCAAGGACAGTGGAACACTGAAGCTTTCTTT.

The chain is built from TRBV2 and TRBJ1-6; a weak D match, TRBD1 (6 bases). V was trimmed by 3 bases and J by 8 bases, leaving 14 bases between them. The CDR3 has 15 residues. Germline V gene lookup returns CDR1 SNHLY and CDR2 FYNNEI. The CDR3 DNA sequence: TGTGCCAGCAGTGAGGGAGGGGGGGGCCATTCACCCCTCCACTTT. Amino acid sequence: CASSEGGGGHSPLHF.

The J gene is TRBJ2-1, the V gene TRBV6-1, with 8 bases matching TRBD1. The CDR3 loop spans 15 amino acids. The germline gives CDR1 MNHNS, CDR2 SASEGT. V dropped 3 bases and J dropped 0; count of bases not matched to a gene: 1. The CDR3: CASSETGDSYNEQFF. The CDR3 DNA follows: TGTGCCAGCAGTGAGACAGGGGACTCCTACAATGAGCAGTTCTTC.

CDR3 amino acids: CASSQELAEETQYF. The DNA of the CDR3 is TGCGCCAGCAGCCAAGAACTAGCGGAAGAGACCCAGTACTTC. The genes are TRBV4-3 and TRBJ2-5; 8 nucleotides agree with TRBD2. Losses at the gene ends were 0 bases for V and 3 bases for J; bases not matched to a gene: 0. CDR1 LGHNA and CDR2 YSLEER come from the germline V gene. The length of the CDR3 is 14 residues.

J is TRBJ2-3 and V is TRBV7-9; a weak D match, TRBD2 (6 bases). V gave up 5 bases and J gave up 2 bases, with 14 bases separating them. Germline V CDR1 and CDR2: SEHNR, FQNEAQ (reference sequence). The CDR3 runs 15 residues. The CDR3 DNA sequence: TGTGCCAGCAGCCAACCGGGACTGGCCACAGATACGCAGTATTTT. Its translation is CASSQPGLATDTQYF.

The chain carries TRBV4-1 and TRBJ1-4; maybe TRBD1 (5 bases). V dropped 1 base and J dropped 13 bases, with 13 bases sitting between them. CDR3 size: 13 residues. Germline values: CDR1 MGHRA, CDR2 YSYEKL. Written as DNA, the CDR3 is TGCGCCAGCAGCCAAGTAATGGGGGAGAGACTGTTTTTT. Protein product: CASSQVMGERLFF.